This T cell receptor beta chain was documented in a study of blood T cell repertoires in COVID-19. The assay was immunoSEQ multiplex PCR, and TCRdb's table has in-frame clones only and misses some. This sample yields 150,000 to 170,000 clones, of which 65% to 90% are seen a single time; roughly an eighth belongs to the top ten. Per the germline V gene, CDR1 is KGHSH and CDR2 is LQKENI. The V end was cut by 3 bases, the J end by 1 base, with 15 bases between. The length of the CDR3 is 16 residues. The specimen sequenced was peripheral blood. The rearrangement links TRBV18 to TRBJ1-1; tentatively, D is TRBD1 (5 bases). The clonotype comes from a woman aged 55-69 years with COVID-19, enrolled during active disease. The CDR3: CASSPESGTGNTEAFF. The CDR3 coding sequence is TGTGCCAGCTCACCGGAATCCGGGACTGGGAACACTGAAGCTTTCTTT.